A single sample gave rise to the 16 T cell receptor beta chains below, sequenced in a study of identical twins. TCRdb independently ran MiXCR on the 5' RACE reads; one entry per CDR3 protein. The sample comprises fewer than 450,000 distinct CDR3 sequences, roughly 9% of which are singletons, and roughly 8.7% rests with the top ten. Sequencing input: naive T cells sorted from blood. These receptor sequences come from a woman between 50 and 59 years old in good health.

The chain combines TRBV6-6 with TRBJ1-1; 9 bases are a match to TRBD1. The V gene end was trimmed by 6 bases and the J gene end by 6 bases; junction bases not matched to a gene: 11. CDR1 is MNHNY, CDR2 SVGAGI, per germline (reference sequence). CDR3 length equals 15 residues. CDR3 bases: TGTGCCAGCAGCTTACAGGGGGCGGAAAGCCCTGAAGCTTTCTTT. It specifies CASSLQGAESPEAFF.

Ten or more counts support this clonotype. This chain joins TRBV9 and TRBJ2-3, with 7 bases lining up with TRBD2. Germline loops: CDR1 SGDLS, CDR2 YYNGEE. The junction had 9 bases not matched to a gene; V was cut back by 0 bases and J by 8 bases. The CDR3 covers 15 residues. The CDR3: CASSVGAGRQGTQYF. The CDR3 DNA follows: TGTGCCAGCAGCGTAGGAGCGGGAAGGCAGGGTACGCAGTATTTT.

This clonotype was recorded a few times. The V gene is TRBV29-1, the J gene TRBJ2-1; TRBD2 matches 7 bases. Per the germline V gene, CDR1 is SQVTM and CDR2 is ANQGSEA. Losses at the gene ends were 5 bases for V and 8 bases for J; bases not matched to a gene: 9. The CDR3 contains 13 residues. Here the CDR3 DNA reads TGCAGCGTTATGGCCCCGGGGGGTCATGAGCAGTTCTTC. Protein: CSVMAPGGHEQFF.

The chain carries TRBV30 and TRBJ1-2; D unresolved. Germline-derived CDR1 and CDR2 are GTSNPN and SVGIG (reference sequence). The CDR3 length is 11 residues. V was pared by 2 bases and J by 2 bases, with 3 bases between. For the CDR3, the DNA is TGTGCCTGGAGTCGGAACTATGGCTACACCTTC. Amino acid sequence: CAWSRNYGYTF.

J is TRBJ2-5 and V is TRBV7-9, with TRBD2 matching 10 bases. V shed 6 bases, J shed 5 bases, and the junction held 18 bases outside the gene matches. CDR3 length: 18 residues. CDR1 is SEHNR and CDR2 is FQNEAQ in the germline V gene (reference sequence). The DNA for the CDR3 is TGTGCCAGCAGTCCCCCTCTAAAACTAGCGGGATTCGGTGAGACCCAGTACTTC. This gives the protein CASSPPLKLAGFGETQYF.

This clonotype was recorded at least ten times. The rearrangement joins TRBV20-1 to TRBJ2-5; 12 positions match TRBD2. Unmatched junction bases numbered 4, after V lost 5 bases and J lost 0 bases. Germline CDR1 is DFQATT and CDR2 is SNEGSKA (reference sequence). The CDR3 runs 15 residues. CDR3 loop: CSALGLAGYQETQYF. The CDR3 DNA follows: TGCAGTGCTCTCGGACTAGCGGGATACCAAGAGACCCAGTACTTC.

The sample holds many counts of this clonotype. The chain links TRBV7-9 to TRBJ2-3, with D possibly TRBD2 on 6 matching bases. The V end was cut by 8 bases, the J end by 0 bases, with 12 bases between. The CDR3 is 14 amino acids. Germline CDR1 is SEHNR and CDR2 is FQNEAQ (reference sequence). As DNA, the CDR3 is TGTGCCAGCCGGGACTTATCTAGCACAGATACGCAGTATTTT. This sequence encodes CASRDLSSTDTQYF.

Ten or more counts support this clonotype. V usage is TRBV4-1 and J usage is TRBJ2-3; D is unresolved. V was pared by 3 bases and J by 6 bases, with 7 bases between. CDR3 length: 12 residues. CDR1 and CDR2 from the germline V gene are MGHRA and YSYEKL. CDR3 amino acids: CASSHLFDTQYF. The CDR3 nucleotides are TGCGCCAGCAGCCATTTGTTTGATACGCAGTATTTT.

This clonotype was recorded at least ten times. The V gene is TRBV10-3, the J gene TRBJ2-1, with 7 bases that match TRBD2. CDR3 size: 11 residues. Looked up from germline, CDR1 is ENHRY and CDR2 is SYGVKD. Losses at the gene ends were 8 bases for V and 7 bases for J; bases not matched to a gene: 2. The CDR3 is CAIGEGNEQFF. The CDR3 DNA is TGTGCCATCGGGGAGGGGAATGAGCAGTTCTTC.

This clonotype was picked up a small number of times. The V call is TRBV12-3 or TRBV12-4, the J call TRBJ2-3; 11 bases line up with TRBD2. V lost 3 bases, J lost 0 bases, and 2 bases stayed unmatched. The CDR3 length is 16 residues. This CDR3 reads CASSLTSGTSTDTQYF. The CDR3 DNA sequence: TGTGCCAGCAGTTTGACTAGCGGGACTAGCACAGATACGCAGTATTTT.

The chain combines TRBV7-6 with TRBJ2-5; D gene ambiguous. The CDR3 extends over 13 amino acids. In germline, CDR1 is SGHVS, CDR2 FNYEAQ. Trimming stripped 1 base from V and 4 bases from J, with 7 bases between. CDR3 amino acids: CASSLGQAETQYF. Here the CDR3 DNA reads TGTGCCAGCAGCTTAGGTCAGGCAGAGACCCAGTACTTC.

This clonotype was seen more than once but under ten times. The CDR3 nucleotides are TGCAGTGCTAGAAAGATCATTGGAAACTACAATGAGCAGTTCTTC. Amino acids: CSARKIIGNYNEQFF. V and J are TRBV20-1 and TRBJ2-1; D is unresolved. CDR1 is DFQATT and CDR2 is SNEGSKA in the germline V gene (reference sequence). The CDR3 loop spans 15 amino acids. Trimming took off 2 bases at V and 3 bases at J, with 14 bases between the two ends.

This sequence joins TRBV27 and TRBJ1-5; the D is unclear. This CDR3 comprises 14 residues. V lost 3 bases to trimming and J lost 3 bases, with 9 bases between them. CDR1 is MNHEY, CDR2 SMNVEV, per germline (reference sequence). The CDR3 DNA sequence: TGTGCCAGCAGTTTCACCGGGGTCAATCAGCCCCAGCATTTT. Its protein product is CASSFTGVNQPQHF.

This clonotype was counted ten times or more. The chain carries TRBV20-1 and TRBJ2-7; TRBD1 matches at 10 bases. Per the germline V gene, CDR1 is DFQATT and CDR2 is SNEGSKA (reference sequence). The CDR3 totals 14 residues. J lost 6 bases, V lost 1 base, and 6 bases had no gene match. This CDR3 reads CSARGGGDRGEQYF. The DNA of the CDR3 is TGCAGTGCTAGAGGTGGGGGGGACAGGGGCGAGCAGTACTTC.

DNA for the CDR3: TGCAGCGTTGTTACAACCGGGGAGCTGTTTTTT. This translates into CSVVTTGELFF. The V and J genes are TRBV29-1 and TRBJ2-2; D gene ambiguous. Trimming removed 4 bases at V and 5 bases at J, with 5 bases between. There are 11 residues in the CDR3. CDR1 is SQVTM and CDR2 is ANQGSEA in the germline V gene.

The genes are TRBV19 and TRBJ2-1; 7 nucleotides align to TRBD1. The germline gives CDR1 LNHDA, CDR2 SQIVND (reference sequence). Trimming cost V 9 bases and J 2 bases; bases outside gene matches: 1. The CDR3 extends over 12 amino acids. The CDR3 reads CARTGTYNEQFF. CDR3 nucleotides: TGTGCCAGGACAGGGACCTACAATGAGCAGTTCTTC.